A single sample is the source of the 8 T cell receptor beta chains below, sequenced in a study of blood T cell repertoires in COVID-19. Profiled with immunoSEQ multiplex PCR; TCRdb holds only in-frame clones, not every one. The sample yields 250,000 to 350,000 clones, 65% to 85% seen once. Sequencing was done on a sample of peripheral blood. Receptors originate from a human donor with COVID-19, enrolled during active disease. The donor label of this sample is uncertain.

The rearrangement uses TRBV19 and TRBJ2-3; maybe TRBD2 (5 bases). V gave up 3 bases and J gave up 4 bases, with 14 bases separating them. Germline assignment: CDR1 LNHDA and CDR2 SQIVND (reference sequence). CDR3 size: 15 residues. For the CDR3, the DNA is TGTGCCAGTAGTATGGGGTGGGAGAACGCAGATACGCAGTATTTT. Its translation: CASSMGWENADTQYF.

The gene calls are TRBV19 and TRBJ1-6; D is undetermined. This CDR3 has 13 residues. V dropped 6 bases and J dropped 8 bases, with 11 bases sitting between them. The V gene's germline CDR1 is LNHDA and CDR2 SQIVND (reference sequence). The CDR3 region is CASSPGRHSPLHF. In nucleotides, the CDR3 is TGTGCCAGTAGCCCCGGGAGGCATTCACCCCTCCACTTT. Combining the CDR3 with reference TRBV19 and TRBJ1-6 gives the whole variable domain DGGITQSPKYLFRKEGQNVTLSCEQNLNHDAMYWYRQDPGQGLRLIYYSQIVNDFQKGDIAEGYSVSREKKESFPLTVTSAQKNPTAFYLCASSPGRHSPLHFGNGTRLTVT.

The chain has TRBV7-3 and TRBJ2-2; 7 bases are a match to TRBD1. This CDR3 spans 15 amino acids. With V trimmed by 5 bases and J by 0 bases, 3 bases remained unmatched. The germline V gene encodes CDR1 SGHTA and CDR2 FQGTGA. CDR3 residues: CASSQGTANTGELFF. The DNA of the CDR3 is TGTGCCAGCAGCCAAGGGACAGCGAACACCGGGGAGCTGTTTTTT.

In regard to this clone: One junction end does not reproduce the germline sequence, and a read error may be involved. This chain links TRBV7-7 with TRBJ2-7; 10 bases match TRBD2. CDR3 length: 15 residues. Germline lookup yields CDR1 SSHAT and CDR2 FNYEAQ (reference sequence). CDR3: CASSLMSGRAGEQYF. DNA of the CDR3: TGTGCTAGCAGCTTAATGAGCGGGAGGGCCGGGGAGCAGTACTTC.

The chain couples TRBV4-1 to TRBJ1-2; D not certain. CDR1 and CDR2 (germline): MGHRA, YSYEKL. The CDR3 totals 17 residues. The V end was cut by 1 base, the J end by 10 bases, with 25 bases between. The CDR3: CASSQGPGSSTVWAYTF. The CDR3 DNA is TGCGCCAGCAGCCAAGGCCCTGGGTCATCGACCGTCTGGGCCTACACCTTC.

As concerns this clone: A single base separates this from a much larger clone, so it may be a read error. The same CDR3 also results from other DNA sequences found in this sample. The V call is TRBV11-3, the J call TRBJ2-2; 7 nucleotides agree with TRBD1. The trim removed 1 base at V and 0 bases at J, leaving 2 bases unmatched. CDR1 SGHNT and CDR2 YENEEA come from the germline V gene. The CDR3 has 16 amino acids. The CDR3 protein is CASSLGGGANTGELFF. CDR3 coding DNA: TGTGCCAGCAGCTTAGGAGGGGGCGCGAACACCGGGGAGCTGTTTTTT.

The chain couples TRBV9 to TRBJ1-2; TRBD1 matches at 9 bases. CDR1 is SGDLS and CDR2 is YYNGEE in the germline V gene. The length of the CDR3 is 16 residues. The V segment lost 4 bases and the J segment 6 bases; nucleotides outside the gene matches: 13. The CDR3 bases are TGTGCCAGCAGCCCGAGAGGGGGGGGACAGGGACATGGCTACACCTTC. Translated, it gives CASSPRGGGQGHGYTF.

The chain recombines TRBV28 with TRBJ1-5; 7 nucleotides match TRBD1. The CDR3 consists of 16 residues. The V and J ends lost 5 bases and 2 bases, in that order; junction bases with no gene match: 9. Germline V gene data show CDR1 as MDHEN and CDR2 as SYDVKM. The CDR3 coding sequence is TGTGCCAGCAGTATACAGGGGAGCCGGGGCAATCAGCCCCAGCATTTT. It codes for CASSIQGSRGNQPQHF.